One and the same sample provided the 12 T cell receptor beta chains below, sequenced in a study of vaccination and CD4 T cells after COVID-19. Their target antigens are unknown. Oncomine TCR Beta short-read sequencing was applied to DNA from cultured CD4+ T cells. TCRdb re-called the PCR reads through MiXCR, storing one row per CDR3 protein. The repertoire consists of 11,000 or so distinct CDR3 sequences, with 50% to 60% occurring once and the leading ten covering approximately 16%. Treatment described: roughly 10-day PBMC culture with coronavirus spike peptide pools or control peptides (ViraFEST assay). Sample: CD4+ T cells from blood, cultured in vitro. The receptors here all came from a human donor who had recovered from COVID-19.

This clonotype was recorded once. Just one base apart from a much larger clone, this may be a read error. The CDR3 does not close with the conserved phenylalanine or tryptophan, likely indicating a read error. The genes are TRBV6-1 and TRBJ1-1; 7 positions agree with TRBD1. Germline CDR1 is MNHNS and CDR2 is SASEGT. This CDR3 contains 15 residues. J gave up 0 bases and V 6 bases, and 7 bases lay outside the gene matches. The CDR3 DNA is TGTGCCAGCAGACGGGACAGAATCATGAACACTGAAGCTTTCCTT. Translation: CASRRDRIMNTEAFL.

This clonotype was counted a few times. This chain links TRBV6-1 with TRBJ2-7; 10 positions match TRBD1. Unmatched junction bases numbered 14, after V lost 6 bases and J lost 6 bases. The CDR3 is 16 amino acids. CDR1 MNHNS and CDR2 SASEGT come from the germline V gene. The CDR3 region has the DNA TGTGCCAGCAGCAACCGGGACAGGGGATCAGCGACCGAGCAGTACTTC. Protein product: CASSNRDRGSATEQYF.

The chain recombines TRBV2 with TRBJ2-7; D possibly corresponds to TRBD1 (5 bases). The CDR3 covers 14 residues. Germline V CDR1 and CDR2: SNHLY, FYNNEI. V gave up 6 bases and J gave up 2 bases, with 14 bases separating them. In DNA form, the CDR3 reads TGTGCCAGCAGCCCAGACAGCCTAACCTACGAGCAGTACTTC. It yields the protein CASSPDSLTYEQYF.

The chain uses TRBV5-5 and TRBJ2-5; tentatively, D is TRBD1 (5 bases). Germline CDR1 and CDR2: SGHKS and YYEKEE (reference sequence). The CDR3 contains 13 residues. Between the trimmed V and J ends, which lost 2 bases and 1 base, there was a span of 6 bases. The CDR3 loop is CASSLDSQETQYF. In DNA, the CDR3 is TGTGCCAGCAGCTTAGACAGCCAAGAGACCCAGTACTTC.

This clonotype was seen a handful of times. This chain links TRBV6-2 or TRBV6-3 with TRBJ1-5, with D uncertain. CDR3 length equals 15 residues. CDR1 and CDR2 from the germline V gene are MNHEY and SVGEGT. Trimming stripped 4 bases from V and 2 bases from J, with 12 bases between. DNA for the CDR3: TGTGCCAGCAGTTTTGGGCGGAGCGGCAATCAGCCCCAGCATTTT. It is translated as CASSFGRSGNQPQHF.

The V call is TRBV5-1, the J call TRBJ2-5, with D uncertain. Trimming removed 1 base at V and 7 bases at J, with 11 bases between. In germline, CDR1 is SGHRS, CDR2 YFSETQ. This CDR3 is built from 13 residues. The CDR3 protein is CASSLNEVVTQYF. The CDR3 nucleotides read TGCGCCAGCAGCTTGAATGAGGTAGTGACCCAGTACTTC.

The V gene is TRBV19, the J gene TRBJ1-3, with 8 bases identical to TRBD1. V lost 6 bases and J lost 3; bases outside the gene matches: 4. The CDR3 length is 14 residues. Germline V gene sequence: CDR1 LNHDA, CDR2 SQIVND (reference sequence). CDR3 sequence (DNA): TGTGCCAGTAGCGACAGGGGATTTGGAAACACCATATATTTT. The encoded protein is CASSDRGFGNTIYF.

This clonotype was observed a handful of times. The genes are TRBV20-1 and TRBJ2-5; 8 bases map to TRBD1. Per the germline V gene, CDR1 is DFQATT and CDR2 is SNEGSKA (reference sequence). The CDR3 runs 16 residues. Losses at the gene ends were 3 bases for V and 2 bases for J; bases not matched to a gene: 11. CDR3 residues: CSASYLPGQEQETQYF. The CDR3 nucleotides read TGCAGTGCTAGTTACCTTCCGGGACAGGAGCAAGAGACCCAGTACTTC.

The chain employs TRBV7-2 and TRBJ2-7; no clear D. Per germline, CDR1 SGHTA and CDR2 FQGNSA. The V and J ends lost 4 bases and 5 bases respectively, with 6 bases between them. This CDR3 has 11 amino acids. This CDR3 reads CASSSANEQYF. As DNA, the CDR3 is TGTGCCAGCAGCTCAGCTAACGAGCAGTACTTC.

The genes are TRBV20-1 and TRBJ2-5, with unresolved D. Germline V lookup: CDR1 DFQATT, CDR2 SNEGSKA (reference sequence). The CDR3 loop spans 15 amino acids. V was trimmed by 5 bases and J by 2 bases, leaving 18 bases between them. DNA for the CDR3: TGCAGTGCTCACCCCCCCCTCCTACGACAAGAGACCCAGTACTTC. Translating gives CSAHPPLLRQETQYF.

This clonotype has just a few counts. This rearrangement joins TRBV10-3 to TRBJ2-3, with a possible D match to TRBD2 (6 bases). Trimming removed 3 bases at V and 5 bases at J, with 18 bases between. CDR1 and CDR2 from the germline V gene are ENHRY and SYGVKD. This CDR3 contains 16 residues. The CDR3 protein is CAISESSPGAGDTQYF. In DNA form, the CDR3 reads TGTGCCATCAGTGAATCGAGCCCGGGAGCCGGAGATACGCAGTATTTT.

The V call is TRBV2, the J call TRBJ2-3, with 9 nucleotides matching TRBD2. This CDR3 has 15 residues. Germline assignment: CDR1 SNHLY and CDR2 FYNNEI. J gave up 6 bases and V 6 bases, and 10 bases lay outside the gene matches. In nucleotides, the CDR3 is TGTGCCAGCAGGGGGAGTAGCGGGGGTTGGGATACGCAGTATTTT. Protein sequence: CASRGSSGGWDTQYF.